The T cell receptor beta chain described here comes from a study of cytomegalovirus exposure and HLA in healthy donors. After removal of 2 bases from V and 5 bases from J, the junction contained 10 bases not matched to a gene. CDR1 is LGHNA and CDR2 is YSLEER in the germline V gene. CDR3 size: 16 residues. 13 Jbeta primers and 60 Vbeta primers were used for the PCR. Generated by immunoSEQ multiplex PCR, the TCRdb table keeps only in-frame clones and is missing some. This table has approximately 150,000 clones, approximately 80% appearing once. The specimen was PBMCs. J is TRBJ1-2 and V is TRBV4-3; TRBD1 aligns across 8 bases. This clonotype was obtained from a woman in her forties in good health and CMV-seronegative. The CDR3 DNA reads as TGCGCCAGCAGCCAAACCGCAGGGGGCTTTTTGTATGGCTACACCTTC. Translating gives CASSQTAGGFLYGYTF.